This passage covers 20 T cell receptor beta chains from one sample sequenced in a study of T-cell reconstitution after alpha-beta-depleted transplantation in children. Researchers prepared the TCRbeta library using unique molecular identifiers, the study reports. Using its own MiXCR run on the PCR reads, TCRdb lists one record per CDR3 protein. The sample has approximately 230,000 distinct CDR3 sequences, roughly a quarter seen once. The specimen comprised PBMCs, mostly from graft donor cells, sampled 360 days after TCRalphabeta/CD19-depleted stem cell transplant. These receptors all stem from a female patient between 2 and 15 years old who had a stem cell transplant for congenital amegakaryocytic thrombocytopenia, so the T cells may come from the graft donor.

V usage is TRBV5-8 and J usage is TRBJ1-1, with unresolved D. V dropped 6 bases and J dropped 2 bases, with 11 bases sitting between them. Germline V gene lookup returns CDR1 SGHTS and CDR2 YDEGEE. This CDR3 region has 13 residues. The CDR3 sequence: CASNLFLNTEAFF. CDR3 DNA: TGTGCCAGCAACCTCTTCCTAAACACTGAAGCTTTCTTT.

This clonotype came up a few times. The chain recombines TRBV5-1 with TRBJ2-7; D gene uncertain. CDR3 length equals 16 residues. V lost 0 bases and J lost 2, with 15 bases in between. From germline, CDR1 is SGHRS and CDR2 YFSETQ. The CDR3 bases are TGCGCCAGCAGCTTGGGTTTGGCATCAGAGGCCTACGAGCAGTACTTC. Translation gives CASSLGLASEAYEQYF. The full variable domain, its missing parts supplied by reference TRBV5-1 and TRBJ2-7, is KAGVTQTPRYLIKTRGQQVTLSCSPISGHRSVSWYQQTPGQGLQFLFEYFSETQRNKGNFPGRFSGRQFSNSRSEMNVSTLELGDSALYLCASSLGLASEAYEQYFGPGTRLTVT.

The chain is built from TRBV20-1 and TRBJ2-1, with 7 bases identical to TRBD2. CDR1 is DFQATT and CDR2 is SNEGSKA in the germline V gene (reference sequence). CDR3 length: 15 amino acids. The CDR3 protein is CSKTSYKSSYNEQFF. DNA for the CDR3: TGCAGCAAGACTAGCTATAAGAGCTCCTACAATGAGCAGTTCTTC.

This clonotype has a count of ten or more. The chain carries TRBV12-3 or TRBV12-4 and TRBJ2-2; TRBD1 matches at 7 bases. The CDR3 spans 15 residues. V lost 6 bases and J lost 3; bases outside the gene matches: 7. CDR3 amino acids: CASRTRQGDTGELFF. CDR3 DNA sequence: TGTGCCAGCAGAACAAGACAGGGAGACACCGGGGAGCTGTTTTTT.

The DNA for the CDR3 is TGTGCCAGCAGTGGGAGCGGGGGGCGCGGTGAGCAGTTCTTC. This translates into CASSGSGGRGEQFF. This sequence joins TRBV6-1 and TRBJ2-1; 9 bases are shared with TRBD2. V lost 4 bases to trimming and J lost 9 bases; unmatched junction nucleotides: 7. The CDR3 covers 14 residues. Germline loops: CDR1 MNHNS, CDR2 SASEGT.

This clonotype was counted a few times. This chain connects TRBV12-3 or TRBV12-4 to TRBJ2-5; D not certain. This CDR3 has 15 residues. Trimming shortened V by 1 base and J by 3 bases, and 12 bases separated the two germline ends. CDR3 protein: CASSLGQALKETQYF. The CDR3 DNA follows: TGTGCCAGCAGTTTAGGGCAGGCCCTGAAAGAGACCCAGTACTTC.

This rearrangement joins TRBV7-9 to TRBJ1-1, with TRBD1 as a possible D gene (5 bases). The CDR3 has 12 residues. Trimming took off 8 bases at V and 3 bases at J, with 10 bases between the two ends. Germline V gene lookup returns CDR1 SEHNR and CDR2 FQNEAQ (reference sequence). This CDR3 reads CASQGAYTEAFF. For the CDR3, the DNA is TGTGCCAGCCAGGGCGCGTACACTGAAGCTTTCTTT.

As for this clonotype: The CDR3 does not end in the conserved phenylalanine or tryptophan, so this is likely a read error. The rearrangement links TRBV20-1 to TRBJ1-5; no definite D call. Per the germline V gene, CDR1 is DFQATT and CDR2 is SNEGSKA (reference sequence). V was trimmed by 6 bases and J by 5 bases, leaving 17 bases between them. The CDR3 is 14 amino acids. CDR3 bases: TGCAGTGCCCACCAACCCCCAAGGGATCAGCCCCAGCATTCT. Its translation is CSAHQPPRDQPQHS.

V and J are TRBV29-1 and TRBJ2-3; TRBD2 matches at 8 bases. The ends lost 3 bases at V and 5 bases at J; junction bases unmatched: 16. Germline-derived CDR1 and CDR2 are SQVTM and ANQGSEA. This CDR3 spans 17 amino acids. This CDR3 reads CSVEYLGASGGGDTQYF. The CDR3 DNA sequence: TGCAGCGTTGAGTATCTAGGGGCGAGCGGGGGAGGAGATACGCAGTATTTT.

Here the CDR3 reads CASSPYLTGELFF. CDR3 coding DNA: TGTGCCAGCAGCCCGTACTTAACCGGGGAGCTGTTTTTT. The genes are TRBV3-1 and TRBJ2-2; no reliable D call. From germline, CDR1 is LGHDT and CDR2 YNNKEL (reference sequence). V was shortened by 4 bases and J by 5 bases, with 8 bases between the two germline ends. CDR3 length equals 13 residues.

A single count supports this clonotype. The rearrangement uses TRBV6-1 and TRBJ2-1, with a tentative D call TRBD2 (6 bases). Trimming shortened V by 5 bases and J by 7 bases, and 15 bases separated the two germline ends. In germline, CDR1 is MNHNS, CDR2 SASEGT. The CDR3 is made up of 14 amino acids. The CDR3 protein is CASSPPGTFNEQFF. The DNA of the CDR3 is TGTGCCAGCAGTCCCCCAGGGACTTTTAATGAGCAGTTCTTC.

Only a few counts were recorded for this clonotype. The J gene is TRBJ2-3, the V gene TRBV20-1; a weak D match, TRBD2 (5 bases). Deletions cut 4 bases from V and 0 bases from J, with 11 bases between. The CDR3 sequence is 14 residues long. The germline gives CDR1 DFQATT, CDR2 SNEGSKA (reference sequence). DNA of the CDR3: TGCAGTGCTAAGAGCGGATCTAGCACAGATACGCAGTATTTT. It codes for CSAKSGSSTDTQYF.

This clonotype was counted a single time. The CDR3 region is CASSQDTGAEAFF. CDR3 nucleotide sequence: TGTGCCAGCAGCCAAGATACTGGGGCTGAAGCTTTCTTT. This chain joins TRBV3-1 and TRBJ1-1; no clear D gene. The CDR3 has 13 amino acids. The germline V gene encodes CDR1 LGHDT and CDR2 YNNKEL (reference sequence). The V end lost 0 bases, the J end lost 6 bases, and 8 bases lay between the germline ends.

This clonotype came up a few times. The rearrangement joins TRBV13 to TRBJ2-5; unclear D gene. Germline V CDR1 and CDR2: PRHDT, FYEKMQ (reference sequence). The CDR3 is 15 residues long. Trimming left V 1 base short and J 0 bases short, with 9 bases between. The DNA for the CDR3 is TGTGCCAGCAGCTTAGCCCCGCAGGACCAAGAGACCCAGTACTTC. It is translated as CASSLAPQDQETQYF.

The V and J genes are TRBV6-5 and TRBJ1-3, with D uncertain. V lost 0 bases, J lost 3 bases, and 6 bases lay in between. The CDR3 totals 14 residues. Germline CDR1 is MNHEY and CDR2 is SVGAGI. Here the CDR3 DNA reads TGTGCCAGCAGTTACTCCTCACGTGGAAACACCATATATTTT. Encoded protein: CASSYSSRGNTIYF.

This clonotype came up a few times. This chain connects TRBV7-9 to TRBJ2-7; TRBD1 agrees at 8 bases. CDR3 length: 14 residues. V shed 5 bases, J shed 4 bases, and the junction held 7 bases outside the gene matches. CDR1 and CDR2 from the germline V gene are SEHNR and FQNEAQ (reference sequence). CDR3 sequence reads: CASSGQGWVYEQYF. CDR3 nucleotide sequence: TGTGCCAGCAGCGGACAGGGTTGGGTTTACGAGCAGTACTTC.

This clonotype was seen only a few times. This rearrangement joins TRBV3-1 to TRBJ2-2; no reliable D call. CDR1 and CDR2 (germline): LGHDT, YNNKEL (reference sequence). This CDR3 region has 16 residues. Trimming stripped 5 bases from V and 1 base from J, with 14 bases between. For the CDR3, the DNA is TGTGCCAGCAGCAAGGGAACCGAGGTGAACACCGGGGAGCTGTTTTTT. Translating gives CASSKGTEVNTGELFF.

This clonotype was observed at least ten times. The chain employs TRBV5-1 and TRBJ1-1; 7 bases map to TRBD1. The CDR3 has 14 residues. Germline-derived CDR1 and CDR2 are SGHRS and YFSETQ. V was clipped by 3 bases and J by 5 bases; unmatched bases: 7. As DNA, the CDR3 is TGCGCCAGCAGCTGGGGGACAGTCTCAACTGAAGCTTTCTTT. Protein product: CASSWGTVSTEAFF.

The chain couples TRBV4-1 to TRBJ1-1; no clear D gene. Trimming pared 5 bases from V and 1 base from J, leaving 14 bases between. The length of the CDR3 is 15 residues. CDR1 and CDR2 (germline): MGHRA, YSYEKL. The CDR3 loop reads CASSKGIGENTEAFF. DNA for the CDR3: TGCGCCAGCAGCAAAGGGATCGGGGAGAACACTGAAGCTTTCTTT.

This clonotype was observed a few times. The chain recombines TRBV7-9 with TRBJ2-7; possible D gene TRBD1, 5 bases. Looked up from germline, CDR1 is SEHNR and CDR2 is FQNEAQ (reference sequence). V gave up 7 bases and J gave up 6 bases, with 13 bases separating them. The CDR3 length is 12 residues. CDR3 coding DNA: TGTGCCAGCACCCTGTCAGGGCTCGAGCAGTACTTC. Amino acids: CASTLSGLEQYF.